The rows below give T cell receptor beta chains drawn from one sample of a study of blood T cell repertoires in COVID-19. Produced via immunoSEQ multiplex PCR; TCRdb's table is partial and in-frame only. The data show over 250,000 clones, around 90% seen once. The sequencing input was peripheral blood. The receptors shown here come from a woman between 45 and 60 years old with COVID-19, enrolled during active disease. Each CDR3 is given with its conserved first and last residue. A D gene is named only where the DNA matches it firmly. Size is stated for part of the rows, as once, few or many counts, or as a class when the clone is expanded.

CDR3 | DNA | size | J | D | V
CASSYRGQKLNTIYF | TGTGCCAGCAGCTACCGGGGACAGAAGTTAAACACCATATATTTT | - | TRBJ1-3 | TRBD1 | TRBV11-2
CASSYSGTSGANVLTF | TGTGCCAGCAGTTATAGCGGGACCTCTGGGGCCAACGTCCTGACTTTC | - | TRBJ2-6 | TRBD2 | TRBV27
CASSPTPAGEAFF | TGTGCCAGCAGTCCCACTCCGGCAGGTGAAGCTTTCTTT | - | TRBJ1-1 | - | TRBV6-6
CAWSRDRAGSYNEQFF | TGTGCCTGGAGTAGGGACAGGGCCGGCTCCTACAATGAGCAGTTCTTC | - | TRBJ2-1 | TRBD1 | TRBV30
CASSRDTPPNSPLHF | TGTGCCAGCAGCCGGGACACCCCCCCGAATTCACCCCTCCACTTT | once | TRBJ1-6 | - | TRBV7-6
CASDRGETEAFF | TGTGCCAGCGACAGGGGAGAAACTGAAGCTTTCTTT | - | TRBJ1-1 | TRBD1 | TRBV25-1
CAWSNRGLVSNQPQHF | TGTGCCTGGAGTAACAGGGGGCTGGTTAGCAATCAGCCCCAGCATTTT | once | TRBJ1-5 | TRBD1 | TRBV30
CASSLRGGTEAFF | TGTGCCAGCAGTTTAAGGGGGGGAACTGAAGCTTTCTTT | - | TRBJ1-1 | - | TRBV27
CASVGQGEGSGNTIYF | TGTGCCTCTGTGGGACAGGGAGAGGGGTCTGGAAACACCATATATTTT | - | TRBJ1-3 | TRBD1 | TRBV30
CATSDRGGRPGGGYTF | TGTGCCACCAGTGATCGCGGGGGCCGGCCGGGCGGTGGCTACACCTTC | - | TRBJ1-2 | - | TRBV24-1
CASSPPGRVQEKLFF | TGTGCCAGCAGCCCCCCGGGCAGGGTGCAAGAAAAACTGTTTTTT | - | TRBJ1-4 | - | TRBV11-2
CASTADATNEKLFF | TGTGCCAGTACAGCGGATGCAACTAATGAAAAACTGTTTTTT | - | TRBJ1-4 | - | TRBV19
CASSQDWSNNEQFF | TGTGCCAGCAGCCAGGACTGGTCCAACAATGAGCAGTTCTTC | - | TRBJ2-1 | - | TRBV7-6
CASSLVTSGRPSYEQYF | TGTGCCAGCAGCTTAGTGACTAGCGGGAGGCCCTCCTACGAGCAGTACTTC | - | TRBJ2-7 | TRBD2 | TRBV7-9
CAWNGGFSYEQYF | TGTGCCTGGAACGGTGGTTTCTCCTACGAGCAGTACTTC | - | TRBJ2-7 | - | TRBV30
CASSLFGDYEQYF | TGTGCCAGCAGTTTATTCGGGGACTACGAGCAGTACTTC | - | TRBJ2-7 | - | TRBV27
CASSYSPGNEQFF | TGTGCCAGCAGTTACAGTCCGGGCAATGAGCAGTTCTTC | - | TRBJ2-1 | - | TRBV6-5
CASSLEGAGYNEQFF | TGTGCCAGCAGCTTAGAGGGGGCAGGGTACAATGAGCAGTTCTTC | once | TRBJ2-1 | TRBD1 | TRBV7-6
CASSLGGGVYEQYF | TGTGCCAGCAGCTTAGGAGGGGGGGTCTACGAGCAGTACTTC | - | TRBJ2-7 | - | TRBV7-2
CASSQIGSSYEQYF | TGCGCCAGCAGCCAAATTGGGAGCTCCTACGAGCAGTACTTC | few | TRBJ2-7 | - | TRBV4-1
CASSSPGQGPRGYTF | TGTGCCAGCAGCTCTCCGGGACAGGGTCCTAGAGGCTACACCTTC | few | TRBJ1-2 | TRBD1 | TRBV5-6
CASSRTPTSTDTQYF | TGTGCCAGCAGCCGGACTCCAACCAGCACAGATACGCAGTATTTT | - | TRBJ2-3 | - | TRBV27
CASSAYGDRGDTQYF | TGTGCCAGCTCAGCCTACGGGGACAGGGGAGATACGCAGTATTTT | - | TRBJ2-3 | TRBD1 | TRBV18
CASSPGAGAGGELFF | TGCGCCAGCAGCCCCGGCGCGGGGGCTGGCGGGGAGCTGTTTTTT | - | TRBJ2-2 | - | TRBV5-1
CASSLHRGSPTWNYGYTF | TGTGCCAGTAGCTTACACAGGGGGTCACCTACCTGGAACTATGGCTACACCTTC | - | TRBJ1-2 | TRBD1 | TRBV19
CASSPAEGYFYNEQFF | TGTGCTAGCAGCCCCGCGGAGGGGTACTTCTACAATGAGCAGTTCTTC | - | TRBJ2-1 | - | TRBV7-7
CASSLTLGGPDIQYF | TGTGCCAGCTCACTTACACTCGGGGGGCCTGACATTCAGTACTTC | once | TRBJ2-4 | - | TRBV18
CASSPGTGLQETQYF | TGTGCCAGCAGCCCCGGGACAGGACTCCAAGAGACCCAGTACTTC | - | TRBJ2-5 | TRBD1 | TRBV14
CASSLALLGPYNEQFF | TGTGCCAGCAGCTTAGCGCTTTTGGGGCCCTACAATGAGCAGTTCTTC | few | TRBJ2-1 | - | TRBV7-9
CASSNAPHMAPSGELFF | TGTGCCAGCAGCAACGCACCTCATATGGCCCCCTCCGGGGAGCTGTTTTTT | once | TRBJ2-2 | - | TRBV21-1
CASSVTSNSYNEQFF | TGTGCCAGCAGCGTTACCAGTAACTCCTACAATGAGCAGTTCTTC | once | TRBJ2-1 | - | TRBV11-1
CASIRPTHDTEAFF | TGTGCCAGCATTCGTCCCACTCACGACACTGAAGCTTTCTTT | - | TRBJ1-1 | - | TRBV6-5
CASKGQDYGYTF | TGTGCCAGCAAGGGACAGGACTATGGCTACACCTTC | - | TRBJ1-2 | TRBD1 | TRBV28
CASIRGSGSYEQYF | TGTGCCAGTATAAGGGGGAGCGGGAGCTACGAGCAGTACTTC | - | TRBJ2-7 | TRBD2 | TRBV25-1
CASSTSGTSYEQYF | TGCGCCAGCAGCACTAGCGGGACCTCCTACGAGCAGTACTTC | - | TRBJ2-7 | TRBD2 | TRBV10-2
CASSHEDWTGANYGYTF | TGTGCCAGCAGCCATGAGGATTGGACAGGAGCTAACTATGGCTACACCTTC | - | TRBJ1-2 | TRBD1 | TRBV3-1/TRBV3-2
CASSIDPLGQPLAKNIQYF | TGTGCCAGTAGTATAGATCCCCTGGGACAGCCGCTAGCCAAAAACATTCAGTACTTC | - | TRBJ2-4 | TRBD1 | TRBV19
CASSPTGVGPNEQFF | TGCGCCAGCAGCCCAACAGGCGTGGGGCCCAATGAGCAGTTCTTC | - | TRBJ2-1 | - | TRBV5-1
CASSLGTSGLDTQYF | TGTGCCAGCAGCTTAGGGACTAGCGGATTAGATACGCAGTATTTT | - | TRBJ2-3 | TRBD2 | TRBV11-2
CASSVSRESGTSFYEQYF | TGTGCCAGCAGCGTAAGTCGCGAAAGTGGGACTAGCTTCTACGAGCAGTACTTC | - | TRBJ2-7 | TRBD2 | TRBV9
CASSLSVQETQYF | TGTGCCAGCAGCTTATCGGTTCAAGAGACCCAGTACTTC | - | TRBJ2-5 | - | TRBV7-9
CASSQVRTGEQFF | TGTGCCAGCAGCCAAGTCCGGACAGGGGAGCAGTTCTTC | - | TRBJ2-1 | TRBD1 | TRBV3-1/TRBV3-2
CASSFGLTGSQPQHF | TGTGCCAGCAGCTTTGGCCTGACAGGGTCCCAGCCCCAGCATTTT | - | TRBJ1-5 | TRBD1 | TRBV5-6
CATSENSRTSGYYNEQFF | TGTGCCACCAGTGAGAACAGCCGGACTAGCGGGTATTACAATGAGCAGTTCTTC | - | TRBJ2-1 | TRBD2 | TRBV24-1
CAWSAYSGRGTEAFF | TGTGCCTGGAGTGCTTACTCGGGAAGGGGGACTGAAGCTTTCTTT | - | TRBJ1-1 | - | TRBV30
CASSQVSAGDWAKGEQFF | TGTGCCAGCAGCCAAGTTAGTGCTGGGGACTGGGCTAAGGGTGAGCAGTTCTTC | few | TRBJ2-1 | - | TRBV4-2
CASSSPTGEQYF | TGTGCCAGCAGTTCTCCCACGGGGGAGCAGTACTTC | - | TRBJ2-7 | - | TRBV6-5
CASSSGTSSNQPQHF | TGCGCCAGCAGCAGCGGGACTTCAAGCAATCAGCCCCAGCATTTT | - | TRBJ1-5 | - | TRBV5-1
CASSGSGSSYEQYF | TGTGCCAGTAGTGGCAGCGGGAGTTCCTACGAGCAGTACTTC | - | TRBJ2-7 | TRBD2 | TRBV19
CASSLVQNPYYGYTF | TGTGCTAGCAGCTTAGTTCAGAACCCCTACTATGGCTACACCTTC | - | TRBJ1-2 | - | TRBV7-7
CASSTGLNTEAFF | TGTGCCAGCAGTACAGGGCTTAACACTGAAGCTTTCTTT | - | TRBJ1-1 | - | TRBV2
CASSMGDEQYF | TGTGCCAGTAGTATGGGCGACGAGCAGTACTTC | - | TRBJ2-7 | - | TRBV19
CASSLRGSSRYEQYF | TGTGCCAGCAGCTTACGCGGCTCCTCCCGCTACGAGCAGTACTTC | - | TRBJ2-7 | - | TRBV7-2
CASSLYYRGDYNEQFF | TGCGCCAGCAGCTTGTATTACAGGGGGGACTACAATGAGCAGTTCTTC | - | TRBJ2-1 | TRBD1 | TRBV5-1
CASTPGLGDNEQFF | TGTGCCAGCACCCCGGGACTAGGCGACAATGAGCAGTTCTTC | - | TRBJ2-1 | TRBD2 | TRBV3-1/TRBV3-2
CASNPGQGKTDTQYF | TGTGCCAGCAATCCGGGACAGGGAAAGACAGATACGCAGTATTTT | - | TRBJ2-3 | TRBD1 | TRBV3-1/TRBV3-2
CASSPPEGALYGNQPQHF | TGTGCCAGCAGCCCACCGGAGGGGGCATTATATGGCAATCAGCCCCAGCATTTT | few | TRBJ1-5 | TRBD1 | TRBV7-8
CASSTGLAGGDEQFF | TGTGCCAGCAGCACGGGACTAGCGGGAGGGGATGAGCAGTTCTTC | - | TRBJ2-1 | TRBD2 | TRBV5-4